Below are 8 T cell receptor beta chains sequenced from a single sample in a study of T cell repertoires in cytomegalovirus infection. From the reads, TCRdb called clonotypes with MiXCR, one entry per CDR3 protein. The sample lists around 290,000 distinct CDR3 sequences, roughly 23% seen once, with approximately 15% in the top ten. The sequencing input was PBMCs. These receptors were collected from a human donor in good health (CMV status not recorded). Some clones in this sample may be carry-over from other donors' samples.

The V gene is TRBV10-3, the J gene TRBJ1-1, with 8 nucleotides matching TRBD1. Germline V gives CDR1 ENHRY, CDR2 SYGVKD. This CDR3 contains 13 residues. The ends lost 5 bases at V and 4 bases at J; junction bases unmatched: 3. CDR3 in amino acids: CAISIQGGTEAFF. Written as DNA, the CDR3 is TGTGCCATCAGTATACAGGGGGGCACTGAAGCTTTCTTT.

A few counts support this clonotype. The rearrangement joins TRBV6-2 or TRBV6-3 to TRBJ2-3; perhaps D is TRBD1 or TRBD2 (6 bases each). CDR3 size: 15 residues. The germline V and J ends were trimmed by 8 bases and 4 bases, with 19 bases remaining between them. Germline CDR1 and CDR2: MNHEY and SVGEGT. The CDR3 DNA reads TGTGCCAGCCTAGGGGGTCCGGGAGCCCCAGATACGCAGTATTTT. This encodes CASLGGPGAPDTQYF.

This clonotype was recorded many times. V is TRBV7-6 and J is TRBJ2-7, with a possible D match to TRBD2 (5 bases). CDR1 is SGHVS, CDR2 FNYEAQ, per germline. The length of the CDR3 is 15 residues. V lost 7 bases to trimming and J lost 5 bases, with 21 bases between them. The CDR3 sequence: CASTPLVGSINEQYF. In DNA form, the CDR3 reads TGTGCCAGCACCCCACTCGTGGGGAGTATCAACGAGCAGTACTTC.

This clonotype has at least ten counts. The chain is built from TRBV7-2 and TRBJ2-3, with D unclear. There are 15 residues in the CDR3. Germline-derived CDR1 and CDR2 are SGHTA and FQGNSA. V was cut by 5 bases and J by 2 bases, with 14 bases left in between. CDR3 amino acids: CASSPLVSATDTQYF. CDR3 sequence (DNA): TGTGCCAGCAGCCCACTGGTTTCAGCCACAGATACGCAGTATTTT.

This clonotype appeared a single time. This chain connects TRBV23-1 to TRBJ2-6; D might be TRBD1 (6 bases). TRBV23-1 is marked as an open reading frame, function uncertain. This CDR3 is 17 amino acids long. V lost 6 bases and J lost 4, with 19 bases in between. The CDR3 DNA is TGCGCCAGCAGCCTACAGGGAGTCGGAGTAGGGGCCAACGTCCTGACTTTC. Protein sequence: CASSLQGVGVGANVLTF.

Worth noting for this clonotype: Because the CDR3 is missing its conserved closing phenylalanine or tryptophan, this is likely a read error. V and J are TRBV14 and TRBJ2-1, with D possibly called TRBD1 or TRBD2 (5 bases each). Trimming pared 1 base from V and 5 bases from J, leaving 21 bases between. This CDR3 spans 18 amino acids. Germline V gene lookup returns CDR1 SGHDN and CDR2 FVKESK. The CDR3, as DNA: TGTGCCAGCAGCCAAGTTGGGTTGAGTCGAGGGGTAGACAATGAGCAGTTCATC. Translating it yields CASSQVGLSRGVDNEQFI.

The chain carries TRBV20-1 and TRBJ2-1, with D maybe TRBD2 (6 bases). From germline, CDR1 is DFQATT and CDR2 SNEGSKA (reference sequence). The CDR3 runs 11 residues. V was clipped by 3 bases and J by 10 bases, with 10 bases between them. The DNA for the CDR3 is TGCAGTGCTAGTCGTGGGGGGGAGCAGTTCTTC. It specifies CSASRGGEQFF.

This clonotype showed up many times. The J gene is TRBJ2-1, the V gene TRBV6-6; maybe TRBD2 (5 bases). Per the germline V gene, CDR1 is MNHNY and CDR2 is SVGAGI (reference sequence). Between the trimmed V and J ends, which lost 2 bases and 9 bases, there was a span of 17 bases. The CDR3 covers 15 residues. The CDR3 coding sequence is TGTGCCAGCAGTTACACCGGAGAAGCGGCGGGTGAGCAGTTCTTC. Encoded protein: CASSYTGEAAGEQFF.